Listed here are 7 T cell receptor beta chains from one sample, sequenced in a study of radiotherapy plus CTLA-4 blockade in lung cancer. This table comes from immunoSEQ multiplex PCR, and its TCRdb copy is limited to in-frame clones, with some not included. The repertoire holds 50,000 to 70,000 clones, approximately 84% seen once, with less than 7.5% in the top ten. Sequencing was performed on peripheral blood, taken from a patient treated with radiotherapy plus ipilimumab. Every receptor here comes from a human donor with non-small cell lung cancer whose response to radiotherapy plus ipilimumab could not be evaluated.

The genes are TRBV10-2 and TRBJ1-5; D possibly corresponds to TRBD1 (5 bases). The CDR3 is 17 amino acids. Trimming took off 4 bases at V and 1 base at J, with 17 bases between the two ends. Germline CDR1 reads WSHSY; CDR2 reads SAAADI. CDR3 residues: CASSAVPWKGSNQPQHF. The CDR3 bases are TGCGCCAGCAGTGCGGTCCCTTGGAAGGGGAGCAATCAGCCCCAGCATTTT.

This chain links TRBV11-2 with TRBJ2-7; the D gene is possibly TRBD1 (6 bases). CDR1 is SGHAT and CDR2 is FQNNGV in the germline V gene. The CDR3 has 15 amino acids. V was trimmed by 0 bases and J by 0 bases, leaving 9 bases between them. This CDR3 reads CASSLEGAFSYEQYF. The CDR3 region has the DNA TGTGCCAGCAGCTTAGAGGGGGCCTTCTCCTACGAGCAGTACTTC.

This rearrangement joins TRBV18 to TRBJ1-3; D not resolved. Per germline, CDR1 KGHSH and CDR2 LQKENI. V lost 8 bases, J lost 3 bases, and 14 bases lay in between. The CDR3 loop spans 14 amino acids. The CDR3 reads CASLLGGGGNTIYF. The CDR3 nucleotides are TGTGCCAGCCTTCTAGGCGGCGGTGGAAACACCATATATTTT. The full variable domain, with the rest looked up from reference TRBV18 and TRBJ1-3, is NAGVMQNPRHLVRRRGQEARLRCSPMKGHSHVYWYRQLPEEGLKFMVYLQKENIIDESGMPKERFSAEFPKEGPSILRIQQVVRGDSAAYFCASLLGGGGNTIYFGEGSWLTVV.

Points on this clone: One junction end does not reproduce the germline sequence, and a read error may be involved. V usage is TRBV2 and J usage is TRBJ2-7, with 9 nucleotides matching TRBD2. The germline V gene encodes CDR1 SNHLY and CDR2 FYNNEI. The CDR3 sequence is 15 residues long. The CDR3 coding sequence is TGTGCCAGCAGTGAAGGTTGGCAGGGGGGGACTAGCTTTAACTTC. Translating it yields CASSEGWQGGTSFNF. The entire variable domain, with the rest obtained from reference TRBV2 and TRBJ2-7, is as follows: EPEVTQTPSHQVTQMGQEVILRCVPISNHLYFYWYRQILGQKVEFLVSFYNNEISEKSEIFDDQFSVERPDGSNFTLKIRSTKLEDSAMYFCASSEGWQGGTSFNFGPGTRLTVT.

V gene TRBV19 combines with J gene TRBJ2-7, with 8 nucleotides matching TRBD2. CDR1 and CDR2 from the germline V gene are LNHDA and SQIVND (reference sequence). The CDR3 is made up of 15 amino acids. Trimming cost V 6 bases and J 3 bases; bases outside gene matches: 10. The CDR3 here is CASSPPSGGVYEQYF. The CDR3, as DNA: TGTGCCAGTAGCCCTCCTTCCGGGGGGGTCTACGAGCAGTACTTC.

This chain joins TRBV5-1 and TRBJ2-3, with 8 bases matching TRBD2. With V trimmed by 6 bases and J by 1 base, 16 bases remained unmatched. The CDR3 is 18 amino acids. Germline V gene lookup returns CDR1 SGHRS and CDR2 YFSETQ. The CDR3 reads CASKLGHGLGGGTDTQYF. Here the CDR3 DNA reads TGCGCCAGCAAGTTGGGCCATGGGCTCGGGGGGGGCACAGATACGCAGTATTTT.

The rearrangement links TRBV15 to TRBJ2-3; 8 positions agree with TRBD2. CDR3 size: 18 residues. CDR1 and CDR2 (germline): LNHNV, YYDKDF (reference sequence). Trimming at V came to 1 base and at J to 3 bases, leaving 12 bases not matched to a gene. This chain's CDR3 is CATSRGPGIAGLTDTQYF. The CDR3 bases are TGTGCCACCAGCAGAGGCCCCGGGATAGCGGGGTTAACAGATACGCAGTATTTT.